This TCR beta chain was captured by sequencing in a study of T cell responses to AZD1222 COVID-19 vaccine (dated by TCRdb to the early 2020s). With regard to the full study: AZD1222 recipients with second doses at about 4 weeks or about 12 weeks were pooled, because spike-specific TCR depth and breadth did not differ between schedules. TCR sequencing was performed for some 250 trial participants, of whom some 200 were given two doses of AZD1222 and around 26 were given two doses of MenACWY control vaccine. Trial participants were enrolled by age into subgroups of 18-55, 56-69 and 70-plus years, and roughly 160, 29 and 62 TCR-sequenced participants, respectively, were included in these subgroups. Here is what the overall study found, with its caveats: Participants were mostly white British and included more females than males, and it was suggested by the authors that clonal diversity may have been underestimated. After two AZD1222 doses, spike-specific TCR breadth and depth were significantly higher than at day 0 and than in MenACWY recipients. Epitopes outside the regions mutated in the B.1.351 and B.1.1.7 variants were reportedly recognized by nearly half of the unique spike-specific TCRs. The whole spike protein was spanned by vaccine-associated CD4 TCRs, and dominant responses were seen in regions 160-218 and 743-854. Only six or seven AZD1222 recipients were SARS-CoV-2 seropositive at baseline, limiting conclusions about previously exposed vaccinees. The 56-69-year group was small, and its depth increase did not reach significance, likely because of low power. Because no day 14 peak-response samples were available, repertoires were characterized only after the peak T cell response.

The CDR3 measures 13 amino acids from cysteine to phenylalanine. Of all the DNA, just the CDR3 is kept, 39 bases in frame from base 1. V sheds 4 bases and J sheds 12 bases, leaving 16 bases between their ends. Taken from the germline V gene, the CDR1 and CDR2 loops are MRHNA and SNTAGT. As for this clone: Its antigen is still unknown. Base qualities are missing; no much larger clone stands one base away.

The CDR3 regions of human TCRbeta chains were analyzed by immunosequencing. The study's processing was this. Repertoire TCRs were checked for matches against a reference library of SARS-CoV-2-specific TCRs that had been generated using the MIRA antigen-specificity platform. Breadth meant the fraction of unique TCRs that were SARS-CoV-2-associated, whereas depth meant the fraction of total T cells that were SARS-CoV-2-associated. Using the MIRA data, every spike-specific TCR was mapped to the spike region that the TCR reacted to and assigned to either a CD4 or a CD8 class. Log10-transformed breadth and depth values were compared by one-way ANOVA with Sidak's multiple comparisons tests. The source is immuneACCESS, and TCRdb retained only in-frame sequences with V and J called. Part of the clones is not carried over; for the studies checked, unresolved V genes explain less than half of this, and the remainder is unexplained. The DNA gave D and trimming, while V, J and clone size come from that table. Here the sample has approximately 80,000 clones; 70% to 90% occur a single time. The ten top clones hold less than 25% of the sample.

The time point label for this specimen denotes: baseline before first vaccination. Vaccinee samples came from UK trials COV001 and COV002, including a single-blind randomized controlled phase 2/3 trial of AZD1222 (ChAdOx1 nCoV-19) in healthy adults. For TCRbeta chain sequencing, PBMC samples were collected from trial participants at day 0 and at day 28 after the second dose. The sequence links TRBV6-4 to TRBJ2-1; possibly the D gene is TRBD1, per 6 matching bases. This specimen was peripheral blood, taken on day 0 of AZD1222 vaccination. This receptor was identified in an adult in good health. The CDR3 in this case is CASSVTGTTVQFF. In nucleotides, the sequence is TGTGCCAGCAGTGTTACCGGGACAACCGTGCAGTTCTTC.